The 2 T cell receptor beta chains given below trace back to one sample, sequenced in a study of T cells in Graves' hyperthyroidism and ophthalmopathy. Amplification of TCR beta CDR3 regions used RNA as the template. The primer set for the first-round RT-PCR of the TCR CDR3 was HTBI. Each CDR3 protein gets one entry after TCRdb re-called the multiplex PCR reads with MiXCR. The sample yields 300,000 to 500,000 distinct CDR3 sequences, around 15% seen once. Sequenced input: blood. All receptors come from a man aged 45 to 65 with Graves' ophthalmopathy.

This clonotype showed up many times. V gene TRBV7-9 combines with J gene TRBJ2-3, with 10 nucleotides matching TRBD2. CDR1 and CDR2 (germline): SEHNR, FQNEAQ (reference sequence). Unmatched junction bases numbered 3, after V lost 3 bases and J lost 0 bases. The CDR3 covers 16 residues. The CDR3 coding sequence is TGTGCCAGCAGCTTTAAGACTAGCGGGAGCACAGATACGCAGTATTTT. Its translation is CASSFKTSGSTDTQYF.

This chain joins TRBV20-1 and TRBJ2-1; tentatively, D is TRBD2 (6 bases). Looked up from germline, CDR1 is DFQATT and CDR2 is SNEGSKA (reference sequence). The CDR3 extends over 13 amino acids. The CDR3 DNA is TGCAGGCTTGGGGGAGGTTCCTACAATGAGCAGTTCTTC. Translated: CRLGGGSYNEQFF.